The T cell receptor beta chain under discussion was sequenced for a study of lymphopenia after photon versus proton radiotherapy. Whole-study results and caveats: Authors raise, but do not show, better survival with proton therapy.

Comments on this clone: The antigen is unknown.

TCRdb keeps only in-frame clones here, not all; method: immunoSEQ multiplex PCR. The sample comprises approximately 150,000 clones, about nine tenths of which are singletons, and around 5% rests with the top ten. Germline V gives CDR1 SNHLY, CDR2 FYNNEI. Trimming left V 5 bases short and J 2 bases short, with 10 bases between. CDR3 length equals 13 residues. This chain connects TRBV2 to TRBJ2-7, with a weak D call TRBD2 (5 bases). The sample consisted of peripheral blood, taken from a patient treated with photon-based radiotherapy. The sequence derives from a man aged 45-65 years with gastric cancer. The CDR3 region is CASSWTGAYEQYF. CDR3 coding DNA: TGTGCCAGCAGTTGGACTGGAGCCTACGAGCAGTACTTC.